These 10 T cell receptor beta chains came from one sample sequenced in a study of PD-1 blockade in mismatch repair-deficient tumors (dated by TCRdb to the late 2010s). The library was obtained by the immunoSEQ multiplex PCR assay. TCRdb holds this immuneACCESS table with in-frame rearrangements only. Some clones are missing; in checked studies, unresolved V genes explain under half, and the rest has no known cause. The sample table contains more than 20,000 clones; only one count was recorded for just under 85% of them. Roughly 18% of the sample comes from the top ten. Specimen: peripheral blood, collected 2 weeks after starting pembrolizumab. These receptors all come from an adult with mismatch repair-deficient cancer.

This clone was seen a handful of times. V usage is TRBV30 and J usage is TRBJ2-7; D is unresolved. The V and J ends lost 5 bases and 2 bases respectively, with 10 bases between them. The CDR3 has 12 amino acids. CDR1 is GTSNPN and CDR2 is SVGIG in the germline V gene (reference sequence). The chain's CDR3 is CAWAYSTYEQYF. The CDR3 DNA reads as TGTGCCTGGGCCTACTCGACCTACGAGCAGTACTTC.

The gene calls are TRBV10-3 and TRBJ2-6, with a weak D call TRBD1 (6 bases). The V gene lost 0 bases and the J gene lost 0 bases, with 15 bases spanning the gap. The CDR3 spans 19 residues. CDR1 is ENHRY, CDR2 SYGVKD, per germline. The CDR3 DNA is TGTGCCATCAGTGAGTCGAAACTGACAGGCAGCTCTGGGGCCAACGTCCTGACTTTC. As protein: CAISESKLTGSSGANVLTF.

The chain employs TRBV4-1 and TRBJ2-7, with D possibly being TRBD2 (5 bases). This CDR3 comprises 15 residues. From germline, CDR1 is MGHRA and CDR2 YSYEKL. V lost 4 bases and J 3 bases, leaving 16 bases between the germline ends. CDR3 nucleotide sequence: TGCGCCAGCAGCCCCGGGGTGGCGAGCGGCTACGAGCAGTACTTC. Translated: CASSPGVASGYEQYF.

V and J are TRBV5-1 and TRBJ2-3; D is possibly TRBD1 (5 bases). The V gene's germline CDR1 is SGHRS and CDR2 YFSETQ. This CDR3 has 14 residues. The ends were cut back, 2 bases at V and 0 bases at J, with 7 bases in the middle. CDR3 bases: TGCGCCAGCAGCTTCGACAGTAGCACAGATACGCAGTATTTT. Translated: CASSFDSSTDTQYF.

The V and J genes are TRBV6-5 and TRBJ1-2; 8 bases fit TRBD1. There are 12 residues in the CDR3. Trimming at V came to 5 bases and at J to 7 bases, leaving 3 bases not matched to a gene. CDR1 is MNHEY, CDR2 SVGAGI, per germline. Here the CDR3 reads CASSATGVGYTF. CDR3 nucleotide sequence: TGTGCCAGCAGTGCGACAGGGGTTGGCTACACCTTC.

The chain carries TRBV30 and TRBJ2-3, with 11 positions matching TRBD2. Germline values: CDR1 GTSNPN, CDR2 SVGIG (reference sequence). CDR3 length: 18 residues. Trimming at V came to 0 bases and at J to 0 bases, leaving 8 bases not matched to a gene. The CDR3 protein is CAWSVGLAERASTDTQYF. CDR3 nucleotide sequence: TGTGCCTGGAGTGTGGGACTAGCGGAGCGTGCTAGCACAGATACGCAGTATTTT.

This chain links TRBV6-4 with TRBJ2-3; 7 nucleotides agree with TRBD1. Trimming removed 4 bases from V and 4 bases from J; junction bases left unmatched: 5. The CDR3 consists of 14 residues. Germline V gives CDR1 MRHNA, CDR2 SNTAGT. The CDR3 sequence: CASSASTGSDTQYF. DNA of the CDR3: TGTGCCAGCAGTGCTTCGACAGGGTCAGATACGCAGTATTTT.

The chain employs TRBV29-1 and TRBJ1-4; 7 positions agree with TRBD1. The germline CDR1 and CDR2 sequences are SQVTM and ANQGSEA. V gave up 1 base and J gave up 7 bases; unmatched junction bases: 12. The CDR3 totals 16 residues. CDR3 protein: CSVEGVAGTAAEKLFF. For the CDR3, the DNA is TGCAGCGTTGAAGGGGTGGCCGGGACAGCAGCTGAAAAACTGTTTTTT.

The CDR3 loop reads CASRPTGTLAPNYGYTF. DNA for the CDR3: TGTGCCAGCAGACCAACCGGGACACTCGCCCCTAACTATGGCTACACCTTC. This rearrangement joins TRBV5-4 to TRBJ1-2; weak D call: TRBD1 (6 bases). The germline V gene has CDR1 SGHNT and CDR2 YYREEE (reference sequence). This CDR3 has 17 residues. Trimming cost V 5 bases and J 0 bases, with 20 bases left between them.

Only a few counts were recorded for this clone. The chain combines TRBV6-5 with TRBJ2-1; D tentatively reads TRBD1 or TRBD2 (5 bases each). Germline assignment: CDR1 MNHEY and CDR2 SVGAGI. The CDR3 runs 14 residues. V shed 7 bases and J shed 1 base, with 11 bases lying between them. CDR3 region: CASKWGSSYNEQFF. The CDR3 nucleotides read TGTGCCAGCAAGTGGGGGAGTTCCTACAATGAGCAGTTCTTC.